The rows below give T cell receptor beta chains drawn from one sample of a study of OX40 agonist ivuxolimab in advanced cancers. Measured with immunoSEQ multiplex PCR; TCRdb has only the in-frame clones, and not every one. The sample lists 20,000 to 25,000 clones; around 83% were seen once. The sequences come from CD4+ or CD8+ T cells sorted from blood, collected in a trial of the OX40 agonist ivuxolimab. Source of these receptors: an adult with an advanced solid tumor such as melanoma, head and neck, liver or kidney cancer. Both conserved end residues are part of each CDR3. Fields, in order: clone size, J gene, V gene, D gene, CDR3 protein, CDR3 DNA. D genes are given only for firm matches. Rows may omit the clone size; those that give it use once, few, many or a size class.

clone size: .; J gene: TRBJ2-7; V gene: TRBV11-3; D gene: TRBD2; CDR3 protein: CASSRSSGSGYEQYF; CDR3 DNA: TGTGCCAGCAGCCGTTCTAGCGGGAGTGGCTACGAGCAGTACTTC
clone size: .; J gene: TRBJ1-1; V gene: TRBV19; D gene: .; CDR3 protein: CASERQRNTEAFF; CDR3 DNA: TGTGCCAGCGAGCGTCAGAGGAACACTGAAGCTTTCTTT
clone size: .; J gene: TRBJ2-1; V gene: TRBV4-3; D gene: TRBD1; CDR3 protein: CASSQTGTGVNEQFF; CDR3 DNA: TGCGCCAGCAGCCAGACAGGGACAGGGGTCAATGAGCAGTTCTTC
clone size: once; J gene: TRBJ1-1; V gene: TRBV6-4; D gene: .; CDR3 protein: CASSGTHGSEAFF; CDR3 DNA: TGTGCCAGCAGTGGGACACACGGTAGCGAAGCTTTCTTT
clone size: .; J gene: TRBJ2-5; V gene: TRBV29-1; D gene: .; CDR3 protein: CSVSKGLRDLLETQYF; CDR3 DNA: TGCAGCGTCAGTAAGGGGTTGAGGGATCTCCTAGAGACCCAGTACTTC
clone size: .; J gene: TRBJ2-2; V gene: TRBV4-2; D gene: TRBD2; CDR3 protein: CASSQGTSGSIGELFF; CDR3 DNA: TGTGCCAGCAGCCAAGGGACTAGCGGGAGCATCGGGGAGCTGTTTTTT
clone size: .; J gene: TRBJ2-3; V gene: TRBV7-2; D gene: TRBD2; CDR3 protein: CASSLVLGGSHTQYF; CDR3 DNA: TGTGCCAGCAGCTTAGTACTCGGGGGGTCACATACGCAGTATTTT
clone size: .; J gene: TRBJ1-1; V gene: TRBV5-6; D gene: .; CDR3 protein: CAGTTGLNTEAFF; CDR3 DNA: TGTGCCGGAACTACAGGACTGAACACTGAAGCTTTCTTT
clone size: .; J gene: TRBJ2-4; V gene: TRBV5-6; D gene: TRBD2; CDR3 protein: CASSTGTSGGLVAKNIQYF; CDR3 DNA: TGTGCCAGCAGCACCGGGACTAGCGGGGGCTTGGTAGCCAAAAACATTCAGTACTTC
clone size: .; J gene: TRBJ2-7; V gene: TRBV6-1; D gene: TRBD2; CDR3 protein: CASMGRESSYEQYF; CDR3 DNA: TGTGCCAGCATGGGGAGGGAGAGCTCCTACGAGCAGTACTTC
clone size: .; J gene: TRBJ1-4; V gene: TRBV10-3; D gene: .; CDR3 protein: CAIGAIEGATNEKLFF; CDR3 DNA: TGTGCCATCGGAGCAATAGAGGGGGCAACTAATGAAAAACTGTTTTTT